The present entry profiles one TCR beta chain with its context. Its antigen is still unknown. The PCR had 60 Vbeta and 13 Jbeta primers. Authors' data handling: The authors later counted roughly 77 million unique TCR beta chains, some 12 million of them shared. The method was immunoSEQ multiplex PCR; TCRdb's version includes in-frame clones alone and lacks a portion of them. V, J and clone size are those of that table, while D and trimming were read from the DNA. This table has about 90,000 clones, 70% to 80% appearing once. The data originate from a study of cytomegalovirus exposure and HLA in healthy donors. Overall study context: A data release that came early held tens of millions of unique TCRs from HLA-typed donors. Regarding the study as a whole: A likely sequencing artifact accounted for one observed cluster of highly shared sequence variants.

Germline V gene lookup returns CDR1 ENHRY and CDR2 SYGVKD. The V gene lost 5 bases and the J gene lost 0 bases, with 23 bases spanning the gap. This CDR3 has 19 residues. This sequence joins TRBV10-3 and TRBJ1-5; D possibly corresponds to TRBD1 (6 bases). Sequencing was carried out using PBMCs. The source is a man aged 25-45 years in good health and CMV-seronegative. CDR3 in DNA: TGTGCCATCAGTCACGGAGACAGGACGGGGGGATATAGCAATCAGCCCCAGCATTTT. Encoded protein: CAISHGDRTGGYSNQPQHF.